This T cell receptor beta chain comes out of a study of T cells in Graves' hyperthyroidism and ophthalmopathy. Inclusion characteristics of ophthalmopathy patients comprised a Clinical Activity Score of at least 3, a NOSPECS grade of at least 4, and duration under 3 months. On the basis of clinical symptoms, serum thyroxine and TRAb, thyroid ultrasound and orbital computed tomography, diagnoses were made. RNA transcripts were the template for amplifying TCR beta CDR3 regions. During a first-round RT-PCR of the TCR CDR3, the HTBI primer set was used. TCRdb re-called the multiplex PCR reads through MiXCR, storing one row per CDR3 protein. Here the sample spans approximately 530,000 distinct CDR3 sequences, just under 20% being singletons. This clonotype was seen more than once but under ten times. Germline lookup yields CDR1 SGHDT and CDR2 YYEEEE. V was clipped by 2 bases and J by 7 bases; unmatched bases: 7. CDR3 length: 15 residues.

The J gene is TRBJ2-1, the V gene TRBV5-6; 9 bases line up with TRBD1. Material for sequencing was blood. This clonotype originated in a middle-aged man with Graves' ophthalmopathy. Here the CDR3 reads CASSLRQGDGNEQFF. CDR3 DNA sequence: TGTGCCAGCAGCTTACGACAGGGGGACGGGAATGAGCAGTTCTTC. Together with reference TRBV5-6 and TRBJ2-1, the CDR3 gives the full variable domain: DAGVTQSPTHLIKTRGQQVTLRCSPKSGHDTVSWYQQALGQGPQFIFQYYEEEERQRGNFPDRFSGHQFPNYSSELNVNALLLGDSALYLCASSLRQGDGNEQFFGPGTRLTVL.